This T cell receptor (beta chain) was sequenced for a study of T cells in Graves' hyperthyroidism and ophthalmopathy. V shed 7 bases and J 3 bases; nucleotides not matched to a gene: 6. Germline lookup yields CDR1 SGHVS and CDR2 FQNEAQ. The CDR3 loop spans 14 amino acids. This clonotype was found once. A single base separates this from a much larger clone, so it may be a read error. The CDR3 does not close with the conserved phenylalanine or tryptophan, likely indicating a read error. There were TCR beta CDR3 regions amplified from RNA transcripts. A first-round RT-PCR of the TCR CDR3 used the HTBI primer set. One entry per CDR3 protein results from TCRdb running MiXCR on the multiplex PCR reads. The table shows some 510,000 distinct CDR3 sequences, with about 45% occurring only once.

The receptor's source is a woman aged 18-35 years with Graves' hyperthyroidism. Sequencing was carried out using peripheral blood or thyroid tissue (not recorded which). The gene calls are TRBV7-8 and TRBJ2-7; 10 bases are a match to TRBD1. CDR3: CASTQDRGNYEQYL. CDR3 DNA: TGTGCCAGCACCCAGGACAGGGGGAACTACGAGCAGTACCTC.